A single sample gave rise to the 21 T cell receptor beta chains below, sequenced in a study of regulatory T cells in long-lasting Graves disease. Building the TCR beta libraries relied on iRepertoire HTBI primers, and CDR3 regions underwent Arm-PCR. TCRdb passed the multiplex PCR reads through MiXCR, listing each CDR3 protein once. This sample carries about 440,000 distinct CDR3 sequences, 15% of them seen once, and the ten largest clones take roughly 17%. Time point: newly diagnosed GD, antithyroid drugs for less than 3 months. From RNA extracted from PBMCs, the TCR library was made. These data also formed part of another study, on T cells in Graves' hyperthyroidism and ophthalmopathy.

Sequences were derived from peripheral blood mononuclear cells (PBMCs), sampled at new diagnosis, from a patient treated with antithyroid drugs. The receptors here all came from a woman between 25 and 40 years old with Graves disease.

The chain links TRBV15 to TRBJ2-5; D is undetermined. V was pared by 0 bases and J by 5 bases, with 4 bases between. Germline-derived CDR1 and CDR2 are LNHNV and YYDKDF (reference sequence). This CDR3 has 12 residues. This chain's CDR3 is CATSRDMETQYF. In DNA form, the CDR3 reads TGTGCCACCAGCAGAGATATGGAGACCCAGTACTTC. Full variable domain (outside the CDR3, taken from reference TRBV15 and TRBJ2-5): DAMVIQNPRYQVTQFGKPVTLSCSQTLNHNVMYWYQQKSSQAPKLLFHYYDKDFNNEADTPDNFQSRRPNTSFCFLDIRSPGLGDTAMYLCATSRDMETQYFGPGTRLLVL.

The CDR3 coding sequence is TGTGCCAGCAGTGAAAATTCAGGGTTGTGGGAGACCCAGTACTTC. Protein sequence: CASSENSGLWETQYF. The chain combines TRBV6-1 with TRBJ2-5; maybe TRBD1 (5 bases). The CDR3 has 15 amino acids. Trimming cost V 2 bases and J 5 bases, with 15 bases left between them. CDR1 is MNHNS, CDR2 SASEGT, per germline.

This clonotype occurred many times. The chain uses TRBV12-5 and TRBJ2-3; possibly TRBD2 for D (5 bases). V shed 2 bases and J shed 8 bases, with 17 bases lying between them. Per germline, CDR1 LGHNT and CDR2 FRNRAP. The CDR3 sequence is 15 residues long. This chain's CDR3 is CASGLPTLAFGTQYF. CDR3 DNA: TGTGCTAGTGGTTTGCCCACTCTAGCTTTCGGTACGCAGTATTTT. Complete variable domain (other parts from reference TRBV12-5 and TRBJ2-3): DARVTQTPRHKVTEMGQEVTMRCQPILGHNTVFWYRQTMMQGLELLAYFRNRAPLDDSGMPKDRFSAEMPDATLATLKIQPSEPRDSAVYFCASGLPTLAFGTQYFGPGTRLTVL.

CDR3 nucleotides: TGTGCCAGCAGCGTAGGGGCAGGGGTTGGTCAGCCCCAGCATTTT. Protein sequence: CASSVGAGVGQPQHF. The rearrangement uses TRBV9 and TRBJ1-5; possible D gene TRBD1, 6 bases. CDR1 is SGDLS and CDR2 is YYNGEE in the germline V gene. V shed 0 bases and J shed 6 bases, with 13 bases lying between them. This CDR3 spans 15 amino acids.

At least ten counts were recorded for this clonotype. Written as DNA, the CDR3 is TGTGCCAGCAGTTATAAGGGACAGGGGGCGCGAACCGGGGAGCTGTTTTTT. Translated: CASSYKGQGARTGELFF. The chain joins TRBV6-5 to TRBJ2-2; TRBD1 aligns across 12 bases. Trimming took 3 bases from V and 5 from J; bases not matched to a gene: 7. The CDR3 runs 17 residues. Per the germline V gene, CDR1 is MNHEY and CDR2 is SVGAGI.

This clonotype was counted a few times. The rearrangement links TRBV19 to TRBJ2-7; TRBD2 matches 8 bases. This CDR3 spans 13 amino acids. Germline-derived CDR1 and CDR2 are LNHDA and SQIVND (reference sequence). V was clipped by 1 base and J by 5 bases; unmatched bases: 1. The DNA for the CDR3 is TGTGCCAGTAGTATAGGACTAGCGCACGAGCAGTACTTC. Protein: CASSIGLAHEQYF.

This clonotype was seen more than once but under ten times. The chain uses TRBV5-1 and TRBJ2-7, with TRBD2 identical over 10 bases. CDR1 is SGHRS and CDR2 is YFSETQ in the germline V gene. J gave up 3 bases and V 4 bases, and 4 bases lay outside the gene matches. This CDR3 is 14 amino acids long. The CDR3 DNA reads as TGCGCCAGCAGCGGGCGGACTAGCGGCTACGAGCAGTACTTC. Translated: CASSGRTSGYEQYF. Complete variable domain (other parts from reference TRBV5-1 and TRBJ2-7): KAGVTQTPRYLIKTRGQQVTLSCSPISGHRSVSWYQQTPGQGLQFLFEYFSETQRNKGNFPGRFSGRQFSNSRSEMNVSTLELGDSALYLCASSGRTSGYEQYFGPGTRLTVT.

The rearrangement links TRBV7-9 to TRBJ1-3; TRBD1 is a possible D gene (6 bases). CDR1 and CDR2 from the germline V gene are SEHNR and FQNEAQ (reference sequence). Trimming stripped 3 bases from V and 0 bases from J, with 9 bases between. The CDR3 is 15 amino acids. CDR3 bases: TGTGCCAGCAGCTTTTGGGGGCACTCTGGAAACACCATATATTTT. Protein sequence: CASSFWGHSGNTIYF. Variable domain in full (rest from reference TRBV7-9 and TRBJ1-3): DTGVSQNPRHKITKRGQNVTFRCDPISEHNRLYWYRQTLGQGPEFLTYFQNEAQLEKSRLLSDRFSAERPKGSFSTLEIQRTEQGDSAMYLCASSFWGHSGNTIYFGEGSWLTVV.

This clonotype was observed a few times. Possible read error: a much larger clone is one base away. The chain joins TRBV28 to TRBJ2-1; the D is unclear. This CDR3 is 16 amino acids long. Germline values: CDR1 MDHEN, CDR2 SYDVKM. Trimming removed 3 bases at V and 0 bases at J, with 12 bases between. The CDR3 is CASSLVGEGSYNEQFF. DNA for the CDR3: TGTGCCAGCAGTTTGGTGGGCGAAGGCTCCTACAATGAGCAGTTCTTC. Full variable domain (missing parts from reference TRBV28 and TRBJ2-1): DVKVTQSSRYLVKRTGEKVFLECVQDMDHENMFWYRQDPGLGLRLIYFSYDVKMKEKGDIPEGYSVSREKKERFSLILESASTNQTSMYLCASSLVGEGSYNEQFFGPGTRLTVL.

This clonotype has ten or more counts. The chain is built from TRBV24-1 and TRBJ2-1; the D gene is possibly TRBD2 (6 bases). Germline values: CDR1 KGHDR, CDR2 SFDVKD. Trimming pared 3 bases from V and 3 bases from J, leaving 11 bases between. The CDR3 runs 15 residues. The chain's CDR3 is CATSDPQTSYNEQFF. CDR3 in DNA: TGTGCCACCAGTGATCCTCAGACTAGCTACAATGAGCAGTTCTTC.

This clonotype showed up just a few times. The gene calls are TRBV20-1 and TRBJ2-7; TRBD2 aligns across 9 bases. The CDR3 is made up of 15 amino acids. Germline V CDR1 and CDR2: DFQATT, SNEGSKA (reference sequence). Trimming removed 6 bases from V and 3 bases from J; junction bases left unmatched: 12. CDR3 in amino acids: CSAQIAGLALYEQYF. The CDR3 DNA sequence: TGCAGTGCACAAATCGCGGGACTAGCTCTCTACGAGCAGTACTTC.

At least ten counts were recorded for this clonotype. The CDR3 loop is CASSVQGQPQETQYF. The CDR3 nucleotides are TGCGCCAGCTCAGTCCAGGGTCAACCTCAAGAGACCCAGTACTTC. V usage is TRBV5-1 and J usage is TRBJ2-5; perhaps TRBD1 as D (5 bases). The CDR3 is 15 residues long. In germline, CDR1 is SGHRS, CDR2 YFSETQ. Trimming shortened V by 7 bases and J by 2 bases, and 18 bases separated the two germline ends.

This chain uses TRBV5-5 with TRBJ1-5; perhaps TRBD1 as D (6 bases). CDR3 length: 16 amino acids. Looked up from germline, CDR1 is SGHKS and CDR2 is YYEKEE (reference sequence). The germline V and J ends were trimmed by 2 bases and 2 bases, with 14 bases remaining between them. The CDR3 sequence: CASSFGGLGGNQPQHF. The DNA for the CDR3 is TGTGCCAGCAGCTTCGGGGGCTTAGGGGGCAATCAGCCCCAGCATTTT.

The rearrangement uses TRBV9 and TRBJ2-3; unclear D gene. Germline loops: CDR1 SGDLS, CDR2 YYNGEE. The length of the CDR3 is 13 residues. Trimming took off 2 bases at V and 3 bases at J, with 7 bases between the two ends. CDR3 nucleotides: TGTGCCAGCAGCGTCGTTACTACAGATACGCAGTATTTT. Translation: CASSVVTTDTQYF.

This clonotype was counted ten times or more. V is TRBV2 and J is TRBJ2-5, with TRBD2 matching over 7 bases. With V trimmed by 7 bases and J by 5 bases, 10 bases remained unmatched. The CDR3 consists of 14 residues. Germline assignment: CDR1 SNHLY and CDR2 FYNNEI. CDR3 sequence reads: CASTPGLPKETQYF. The CDR3 DNA reads as TGTGCCAGCACCCCGGGACTACCGAAGGAGACCCAGTACTTC. Full variable domain (missing parts from reference TRBV2 and TRBJ2-5): EPEVTQTPSHQVTQMGQEVILRCVPISNHLYFYWYRQILGQKVEFLVSFYNNEISEKSEIFDDQFSVERPDGSNFTLKIRSTKLEDSAMYFCASTPGLPKETQYFGPGTRLLVL.

V usage is TRBV19 and J usage is TRBJ1-4; TRBD1 matches at 7 bases. The V gene end was trimmed by 4 bases and the J gene end by 6 bases; junction bases not matched to a gene: 8. CDR3 size: 15 residues. Per germline, CDR1 LNHDA and CDR2 SQIVND (reference sequence). CDR3 region: CASSNPGQSYEKLFF. The CDR3 region has the DNA TGTGCCAGTAGTAACCCGGGACAGTCGTATGAAAAACTGTTTTTT.

Details on this clonotype: A much larger clone differs by one base, so this may be a read error. This sequence joins TRBV20-1 and TRBJ2-5; TRBD2 is a possible D gene (5 bases). This CDR3 has 14 residues. Looked up from germline, CDR1 is DFQATT and CDR2 is SNEGSKA (reference sequence). The CDR3 coding sequence is TGCAGTGCTAGGCGAGGGTCCGAGGTAGAGGCCCAGTACTTC. Translation gives CSARRGSEVEAQYF.

Concerning this clonotype itself: A read error may be the cause here, since a much bigger clone is one base away. The V and J genes are TRBV7-6 and TRBJ2-1; 9 nucleotides line up with TRBD2. The V gene's germline CDR1 is SGHVS and CDR2 FNYEAQ. The ends lost 3 bases at V and 3 bases at J; junction bases unmatched: 12. The CDR3 sequence is 18 residues long. The CDR3: CASSFPRTSERDYNEQFF. DNA of the CDR3: TGTGCCAGCAGCTTCCCCAGGACTAGCGAGAGAGACTACAATGAGCAGTTCTTC.

Many counts were recorded for this clonotype. CDR3 coding DNA: TGTGCCAGCAGTTACGTAGGCAGTACTGAAGCTTTCTTT. Translated, it gives CASSYVGSTEAFF. This sequence joins TRBV6-5 and TRBJ1-1; D unclear. Deletions cut 2 bases from V and 5 bases from J, with 9 bases between. Germline V CDR1 and CDR2: MNHEY, SVGAGI. There are 13 residues in the CDR3.

This clonotype showed up just a few times. The chain employs TRBV5-5 and TRBJ2-3; no clear D gene. The V end lost 4 bases, the J end lost 0 bases, and 12 bases lay between the germline ends. This CDR3 spans 15 amino acids. In germline, CDR1 is SGHKS, CDR2 YYEKEE (reference sequence). The CDR3 coding sequence is TGTGCCAGCAGCGATGACCGGAGTAGCACAGATACGCAGTATTTT. Its protein is CASSDDRSSTDTQYF.

This clonotype has just a few counts. The chain employs TRBV5-5 and TRBJ1-2; 9 bases map to TRBD1. Germline values: CDR1 SGHKS, CDR2 YYEKEE (reference sequence). The CDR3 loop spans 17 amino acids. The trim removed 2 bases at V and 1 base at J, leaving 9 bases unmatched. CDR3 protein: CASSFEAQGQGNYGYTF. CDR3 nucleotide sequence: TGTGCCAGCAGCTTTGAGGCCCAGGGACAGGGTAACTATGGCTACACCTTC.